A selection of T cell receptor beta chains follows, all from one sample in a study of cytomegalovirus exposure and HLA in healthy donors. Clones were sequenced by immunoSEQ multiplex PCR, and TCRdb holds only the in-frame ones, with some missing. Its listing shows around 140,000 clones. Material: PBMCs. The receptors shown here come from a woman aged 40 to 50 in good health and CMV-seropositive. The CDR3 runs from the conserved cysteine through the conserved F or W. The D gene is left open where the match is weak.

- | TRBV6-5 | CASRKAGGTDTQYF
TRBD2 | TRBV28 | CASSDLSGGVTDTQYF
- | TRBV7-6 | CASSLNRTKDQPQHF
TRBD2 | TRBV14 | CASSQVGGPTSGRANAYNEQFF
- | TRBV29-1 | CSVDGRRRANNEQFF
TRBD2 | TRBV7-2 | CASSPLAGGSYEQYF
TRBD2 | TRBV14 | CASTRGLAGEQFF
- | TRBV5-4 | CASSVGRDQPQHF
- | TRBV5-4 | CASSLSSRGHSYNEQFF
- | TRBV2 | CASSEAGVGEQFF
- | TRBV5-1 | CASSLALAQLNTEAFF
TRBD1 | TRBV7-2 | CASSFSGTGRYGYTF
TRBD2 | TRBV6-4 | CASWSGSWNF